This T cell receptor beta chain was observed in a study of T cells in Graves' hyperthyroidism and ophthalmopathy. Across the whole study: Peripheral blood collection took place at initial diagnosis, before any treatment.

This clonotype was found a few times. The CDR3 has 12 residues. From germline, CDR1 is SGHKS and CDR2 YYEKEE (reference sequence). V lost 4 bases and J lost 5, with 7 bases in between. RNA transcripts yielded amplified TCR beta CDR3 regions. The study used the HTBI primer set for a first-round RT-PCR of the TCR CDR3. TCRdb itself ran the multiplex PCR reads through MiXCR, one entry per CDR3 protein. The table records around 570,000 distinct CDR3 sequences, nearly 20% of them present only once. Fresh peripheral blood, roughly 10 ml, was the source of the PBMCs. The sample consisted of blood. The genes are TRBV5-5 and TRBJ2-1; D is unresolved. The origin of this receptor is a man between 40 and 49 years old with Graves' ophthalmopathy. CDR3 protein: CASSPPHNEQFF. CDR3 in DNA: TGTGCCAGCAGCCCCCCCCACAATGAGCAGTTCTTC.